This is a list of T cell receptor beta chains from one sample in a study of blood T cell repertoires in COVID-19. Clones were sequenced by immunoSEQ multiplex PCR, and TCRdb holds only the in-frame ones, with some missing. This repertoire shows around 620,000 clones, 80% to 90% found once; its top ten account for under 0.3%. The sample comprised peripheral blood. The receptor set was obtained from a young woman with acute or convalescent COVID-19. Both conserved end residues are trimmed from each CDR3. Expanded clones get a size class; other rows say once, few or many, or leave the size out.

V gene,clone size,CDR3 protein
TRBV2,NA,ASSVEDFTEAF
TRBV7-2,NA,ASSLELRAGRSSLH
TRBV30,NA,AWTPPGRGEAF
TRBV5-4,once,ASSLTGAGYGYT
TRBV2,NA,ASSPTFNQPQH
TRBV18,NA,ASSRDGSYGYT
TRBV9,few,ASRNGGLDYGYT
TRBV24-1,once,ATSDPARGSGGAIADTQY
TRBV4-1,NA,ASSQIAEAAF
TRBV24-1,once,ATSEFGTGGLYNEQF